The sequence of this T cell receptor beta chain was determined in a study of beta chain features in type 1 diabetes. Trimming shortened V by 3 bases and J by 4 bases, and 7 bases separated the two germline ends. CDR1 is MDHEN, CDR2 SYDVKM, per germline. The CDR3 contains 12 residues. Note on this clone: As yet, its antigen is unknown. Other DNA sequences in the sample encode the same CDR3.

Study results and limitations: TCRB CDR3 length was moderately but significantly reduced in all four CD4+ subsets of Type 1 diabetes patients.

cDNA synthesis used the whole RNA isolate, giving expressed TCRB sequences. An average of approximately 4 million reads was obtained for naive, central memory and regulatory T cell samples. Assay: immunoSEQ multiplex PCR; the TCRdb copy retains only in-frame clones and omits some. This table holds about 230,000 clones, 15% to 20% found once. The chain links TRBV28 to TRBJ2-7; D unclear. Sequenced sample: naive CD4+ T cells from blood. The TCR sequence derives from a man aged 25 to 45 with type 1 diabetes. The chain's CDR3 is CASSLVSYEQYF. The CDR3 nucleotides read TGTGCCAGCAGTTTGGTGTCTTACGAGCAGTACTTC.